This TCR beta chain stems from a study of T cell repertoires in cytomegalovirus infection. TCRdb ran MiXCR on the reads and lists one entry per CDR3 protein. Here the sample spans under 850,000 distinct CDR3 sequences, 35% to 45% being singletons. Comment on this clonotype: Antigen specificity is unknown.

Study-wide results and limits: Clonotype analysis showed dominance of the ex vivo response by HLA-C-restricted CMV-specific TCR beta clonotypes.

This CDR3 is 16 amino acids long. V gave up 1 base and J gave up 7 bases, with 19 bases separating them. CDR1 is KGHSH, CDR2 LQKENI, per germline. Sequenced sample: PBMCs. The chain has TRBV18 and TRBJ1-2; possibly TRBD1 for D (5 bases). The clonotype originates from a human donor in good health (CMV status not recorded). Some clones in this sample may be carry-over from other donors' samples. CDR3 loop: CASSPRYEKGSVGYTF. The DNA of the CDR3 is TGTGCCAGCTCACCACGATATGAGAAGGGGTCGGTTGGCTACACCTTC.